This record looks at one T cell receptor beta chain sequence and its context. The sample belongs to a study of Graves' ophthalmopathy and Graves' hyperthyroidism. The TCR beta CDR3 regions underwent amplification from RNA transcripts. Amplification began with first-round RT-PCR using HTBI primers, then second-round multiplex PCR was performed. MiXCR, applied by TCRdb to the multiplex PCR reads, yields one record per CDR3 protein. This sample has about 390,000 distinct CDR3 sequences, with less than 20% found just once. Cases classed as stable hyperthyroidism had no ophthalmopathy within 18 months of follow-up. Recruitment covered hyperthyroidism patients aged 18 to 65 whose new diagnosis was of under 2 months' duration. Patients were excluded if they had other autoimmune diseases or uncontrolled infections, and likewise if pregnancy or lactation applied. The authors used Ficoll-Paque density gradient centrifugation to separate PBMCs. The input was about 10 ml of fresh peripheral blood.

The CDR3 covers 16 residues. With 4 bases clipped from V and 5 bases from J, the junction kept 6 bases outside the gene matches. Germline CDR1 is SGHRS and CDR2 is YFSETQ. The V call is TRBV5-1, the J call TRBJ2-2; 12 nucleotides match TRBD2. This TCR derives from a woman between 18 and 29 years old with stable Graves' hyperthyroidism. Material: peripheral blood. The CDR3 is CASSAGLAGQTGELFF. The CDR3 DNA follows: TGCGCCAGCAGCGCTGGACTAGCGGGGCAGACCGGGGAGCTGTTTTTT.